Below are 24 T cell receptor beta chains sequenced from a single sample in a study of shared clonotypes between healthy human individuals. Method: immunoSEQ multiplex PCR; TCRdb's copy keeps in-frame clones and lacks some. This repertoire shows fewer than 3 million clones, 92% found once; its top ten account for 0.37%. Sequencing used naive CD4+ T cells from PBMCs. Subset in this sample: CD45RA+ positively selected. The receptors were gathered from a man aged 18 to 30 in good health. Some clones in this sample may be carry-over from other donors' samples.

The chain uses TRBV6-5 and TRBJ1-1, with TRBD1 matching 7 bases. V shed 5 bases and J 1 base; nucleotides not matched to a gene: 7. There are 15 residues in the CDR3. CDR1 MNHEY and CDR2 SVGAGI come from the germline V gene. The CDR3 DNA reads TGTGCCAGCAGTCACAGGGGCGCGGCGAACACTGAAGCTTTCTTT. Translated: CASSHRGAANTEAFF.

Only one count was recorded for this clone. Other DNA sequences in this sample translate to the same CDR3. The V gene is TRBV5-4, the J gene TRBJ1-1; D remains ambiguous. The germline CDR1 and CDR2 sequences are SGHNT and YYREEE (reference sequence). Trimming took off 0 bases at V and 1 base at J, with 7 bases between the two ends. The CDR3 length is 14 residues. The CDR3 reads CASSLDLRNTEAFF. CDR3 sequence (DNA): TGTGCCAGCAGCTTGGATCTGAGGAACACTGAAGCTTTCTTT.

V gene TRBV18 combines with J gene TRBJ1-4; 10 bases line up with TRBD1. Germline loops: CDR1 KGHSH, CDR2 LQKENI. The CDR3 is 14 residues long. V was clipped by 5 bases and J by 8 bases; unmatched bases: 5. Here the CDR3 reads CASSGGTGAEKLFF. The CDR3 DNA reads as TGTGCCAGCTCAGGCGGGACAGGGGCCGAAAAACTGTTTTTT.

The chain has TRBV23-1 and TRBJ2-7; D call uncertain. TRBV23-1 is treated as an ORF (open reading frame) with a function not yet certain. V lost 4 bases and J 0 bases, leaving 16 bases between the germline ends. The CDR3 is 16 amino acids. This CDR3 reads CASSRVYGRHSYEQYF. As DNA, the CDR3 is TGCGCCAGCAGTCGGGTTTACGGACGGCACTCCTACGAGCAGTACTTC.

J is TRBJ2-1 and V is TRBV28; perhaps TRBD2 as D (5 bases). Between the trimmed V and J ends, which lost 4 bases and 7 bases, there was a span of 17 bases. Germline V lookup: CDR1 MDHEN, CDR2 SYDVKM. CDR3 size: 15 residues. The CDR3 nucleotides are TGTGCCAGCAGTTCAGCCGATGGAGGTAGGAATGAGCAGTTCTTC. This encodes CASSSADGGRNEQFF.

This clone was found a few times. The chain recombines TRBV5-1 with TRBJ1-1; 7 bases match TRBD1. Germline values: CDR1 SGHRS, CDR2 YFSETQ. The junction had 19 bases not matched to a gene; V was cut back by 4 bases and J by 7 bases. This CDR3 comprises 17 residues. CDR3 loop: CASSPTSQGPWGDEAFF. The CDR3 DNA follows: TGCGCCAGCAGCCCGACCTCACAGGGGCCCTGGGGGGATGAAGCTTTCTTT.

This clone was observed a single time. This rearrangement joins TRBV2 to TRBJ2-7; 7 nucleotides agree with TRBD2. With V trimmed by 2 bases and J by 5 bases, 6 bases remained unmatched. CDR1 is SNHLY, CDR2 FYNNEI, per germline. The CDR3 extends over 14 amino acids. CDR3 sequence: CASSESAGVNEQYF. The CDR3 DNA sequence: TGTGCCAGCAGTGAATCCGCGGGAGTAAACGAGCAGTACTTC.

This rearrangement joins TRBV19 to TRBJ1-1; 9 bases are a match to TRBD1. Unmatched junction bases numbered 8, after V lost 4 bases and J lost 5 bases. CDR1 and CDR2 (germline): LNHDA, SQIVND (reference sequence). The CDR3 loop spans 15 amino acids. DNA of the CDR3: TGTGCCAGTAGTACCGGACAGGGGTCTTTTACTGAAGCTTTCTTT. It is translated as CASSTGQGSFTEAFF.

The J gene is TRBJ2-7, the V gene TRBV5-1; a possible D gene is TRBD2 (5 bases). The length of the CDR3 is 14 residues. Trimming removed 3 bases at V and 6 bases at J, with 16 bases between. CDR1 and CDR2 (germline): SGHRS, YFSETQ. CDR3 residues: CASSSLSSGGEQYF. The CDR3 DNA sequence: TGCGCCAGCAGCTCCTTAAGCTCAGGAGGCGAGCAGTACTTC.

The CDR3 sequence: CASSLKPIEAYEQYF. The CDR3 DNA follows: TGCGCCAGCAGCTTGAAACCCATAGAGGCCTACGAGCAGTACTTC. The rearrangement links TRBV5-1 to TRBJ2-7; D remains ambiguous. Germline loops: CDR1 SGHRS, CDR2 YFSETQ. The CDR3 sequence is 15 residues long. The V end lost 1 base, the J end lost 2 bases, and 13 bases lay between the germline ends.

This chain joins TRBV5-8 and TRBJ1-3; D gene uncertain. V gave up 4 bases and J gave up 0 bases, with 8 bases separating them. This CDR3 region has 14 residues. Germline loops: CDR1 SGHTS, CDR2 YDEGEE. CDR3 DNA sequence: TGTGCCAGCAGCCCGGTCCTCTCTGGAAACACCATATATTTT. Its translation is CASSPVLSGNTIYF.

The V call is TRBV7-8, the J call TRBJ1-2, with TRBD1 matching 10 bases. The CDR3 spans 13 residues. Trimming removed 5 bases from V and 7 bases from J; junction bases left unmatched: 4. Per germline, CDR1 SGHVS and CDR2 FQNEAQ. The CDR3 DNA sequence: TGTGCCAGCAGCGAAGACAGGGGGCTTGGCTACACCTTC. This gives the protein CASSEDRGLGYTF.

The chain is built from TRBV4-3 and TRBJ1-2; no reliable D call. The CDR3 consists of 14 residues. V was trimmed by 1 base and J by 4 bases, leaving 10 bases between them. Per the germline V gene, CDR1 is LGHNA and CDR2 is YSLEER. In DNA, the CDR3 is TGCGCCAGCAGCCAAGGCGGGCCATTCTATGGCTACACCTTC. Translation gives CASSQGGPFYGYTF.

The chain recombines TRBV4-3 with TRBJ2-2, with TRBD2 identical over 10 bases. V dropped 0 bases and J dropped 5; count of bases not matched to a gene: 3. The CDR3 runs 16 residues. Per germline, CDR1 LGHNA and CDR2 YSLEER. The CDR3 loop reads CASSQEASGGTGELFF. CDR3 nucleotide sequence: TGCGCCAGCAGCCAAGAGGCTAGCGGGGGAACCGGGGAGCTGTTTTTT.

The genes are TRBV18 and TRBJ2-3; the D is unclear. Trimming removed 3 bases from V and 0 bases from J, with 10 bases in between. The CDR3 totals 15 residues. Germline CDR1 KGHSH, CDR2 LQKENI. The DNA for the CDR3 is TGTGCCAGCTCACCGGCGACCGGGAGCACAGATACGCAGTATTTT. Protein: CASSPATGSTDTQYF.

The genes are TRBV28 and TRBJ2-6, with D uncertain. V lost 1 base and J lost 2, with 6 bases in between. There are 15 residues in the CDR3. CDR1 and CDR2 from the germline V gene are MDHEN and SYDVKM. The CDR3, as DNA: TGTGCCAGCAGTTTATACAACCCTGGGGCCAACGTCCTGACTTTC. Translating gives CASSLYNPGANVLTF.

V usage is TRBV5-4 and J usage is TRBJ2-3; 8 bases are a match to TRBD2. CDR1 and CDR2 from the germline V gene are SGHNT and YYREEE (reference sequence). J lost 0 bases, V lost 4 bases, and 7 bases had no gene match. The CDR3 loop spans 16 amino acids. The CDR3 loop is CASSPGLAPSTDTQYF. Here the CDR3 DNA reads TGTGCCAGCAGCCCAGGACTAGCTCCTAGCACAGATACGCAGTATTTT.

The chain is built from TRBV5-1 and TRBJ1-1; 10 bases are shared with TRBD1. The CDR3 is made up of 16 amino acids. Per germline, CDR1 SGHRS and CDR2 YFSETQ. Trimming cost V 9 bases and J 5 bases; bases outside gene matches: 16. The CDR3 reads CATTPAGTGVSTEAFF. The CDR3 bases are TGCGCCACCACCCCAGCCGGGACAGGGGTGAGTACTGAAGCTTTCTTT.

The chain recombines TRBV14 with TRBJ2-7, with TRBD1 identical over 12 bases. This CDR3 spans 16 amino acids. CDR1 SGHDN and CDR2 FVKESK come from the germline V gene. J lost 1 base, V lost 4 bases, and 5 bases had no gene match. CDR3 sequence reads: CASSRPGQGASYEQYF. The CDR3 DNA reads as TGTGCCAGCAGCCGACCGGGACAGGGGGCTTCCTACGAGCAGTACTTC.

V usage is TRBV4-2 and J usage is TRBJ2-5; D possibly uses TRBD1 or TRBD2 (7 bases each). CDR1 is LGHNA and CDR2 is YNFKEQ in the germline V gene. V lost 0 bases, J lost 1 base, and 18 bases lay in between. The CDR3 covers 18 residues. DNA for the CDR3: TGTGCCAGCAGCCAAGATGCCGGGGCAGGGGGGGGCCAAGAGACCCAGTACTTC. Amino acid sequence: CASSQDAGAGGGQETQYF.

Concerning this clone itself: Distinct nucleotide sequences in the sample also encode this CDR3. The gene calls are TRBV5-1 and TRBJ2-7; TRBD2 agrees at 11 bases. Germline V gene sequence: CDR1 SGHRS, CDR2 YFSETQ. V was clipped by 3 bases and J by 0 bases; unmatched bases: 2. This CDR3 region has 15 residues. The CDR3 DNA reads TGCGCCAGCAGCTCCCTAGCGGGAGGCTCCTACGAGCAGTACTTC. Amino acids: CASSSLAGGSYEQYF. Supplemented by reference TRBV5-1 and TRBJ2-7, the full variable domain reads KAGVTQTPRYLIKTRGQQVTLSCSPISGHRSVSWYQQTPGQGLQFLFEYFSETQRNKGNFPGRFSGRQFSNSRSEMNVSTLELGDSALYLCASSSLAGGSYEQYFGPGTRLTVT.

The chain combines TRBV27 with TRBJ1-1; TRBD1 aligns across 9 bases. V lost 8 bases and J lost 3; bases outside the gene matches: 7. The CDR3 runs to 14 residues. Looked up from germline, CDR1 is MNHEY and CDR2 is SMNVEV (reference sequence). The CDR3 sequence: CASGGTGKYTEAFF. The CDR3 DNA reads TGTGCCAGCGGGGGGACAGGGAAGTACACTGAAGCTTTCTTT.

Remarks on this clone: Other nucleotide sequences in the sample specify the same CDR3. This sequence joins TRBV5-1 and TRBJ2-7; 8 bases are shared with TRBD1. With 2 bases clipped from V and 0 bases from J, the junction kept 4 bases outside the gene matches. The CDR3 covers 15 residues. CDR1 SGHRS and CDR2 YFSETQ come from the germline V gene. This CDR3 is CASSFAGQGSYEQYF. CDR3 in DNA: TGCGCCAGCAGCTTTGCTGGACAGGGCTCCTACGAGCAGTACTTC.

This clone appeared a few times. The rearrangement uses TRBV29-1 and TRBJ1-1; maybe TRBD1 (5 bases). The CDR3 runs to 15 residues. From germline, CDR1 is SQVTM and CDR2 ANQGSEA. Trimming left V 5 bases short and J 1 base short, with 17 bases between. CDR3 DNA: TGCAGCGTTAGGATTCGGAGACAGAGGAACACTGAAGCTTTCTTT. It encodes CSVRIRRQRNTEAFF.